A single sample is the source of the 18 T cell receptor beta chains below, sequenced in a study of blood T cells in healthy people across ages. Next came a second PCR, run for about 6 to 12 cycles, which used a sample-barcoded 5' primer along with a J-beta primer mix. TCRdb re-called the 5' RACE reads through MiXCR, storing one row per CDR3 protein. The sample holds about 760,000 distinct CDR3 sequences; 20% to 30% are singletons and the top ten take 9.4%. The data also belong to a second study, concerning T cells of mothers and their children.

The sample comprised blood. The receptors derive from a boy between 10 and 17 years old in good health.

This chain connects TRBV5-1 to TRBJ2-1; D gene unclear. The CDR3 length is 14 residues. CDR1 SGHRS and CDR2 YFSETQ come from the germline V gene. V lost 4 bases to trimming and J lost 5 bases, with 13 bases between them. The CDR3 region is CASSPDPSDNEQFF. The CDR3 DNA is TGCGCCAGCAGCCCAGATCCCTCTGACAATGAGCAGTTCTTC.

This clonotype has a handful of counts. The chain has TRBV20-1 and TRBJ2-5, with D maybe TRBD1 (5 bases). CDR3 size: 13 residues. V lost 3 bases and J lost 2, with 10 bases in between. Germline CDR1 DFQATT, CDR2 SNEGSKA (reference sequence). CDR3 in DNA: TGCAGTGCTAGCCAGGGTAGGCAAGAGACCCAGTACTTC. Encoded protein: CSASQGRQETQYF.

This clonotype was observed a few times. The V gene is TRBV29-1, the J gene TRBJ1-4; no reliable D call. The length of the CDR3 is 15 residues. V shed 4 bases and J shed 11 bases, with 23 bases lying between them. Per germline, CDR1 SQVTM and CDR2 ANQGSEA. CDR3 in DNA: TGCAGCGTTGCGTTTTGGATTCGGTTCCTGGGGAAACTGTTTTTT. Translation: CSVAFWIRFLGKLFF.

A few counts support this clonotype. This sequence joins TRBV29-1 and TRBJ1-2; 9 nucleotides align to TRBD1. This CDR3 is 13 amino acids long. Trimming at V came to 6 bases and at J to 6 bases, leaving 8 bases not matched to a gene. CDR1 and CDR2 (germline): SQVTM, ANQGSEA. CDR3 loop: CSVEQGAGHGYTF. In nucleotides, the CDR3 is TGCAGCGTAGAACAGGGGGCTGGTCATGGCTACACCTTC. Complete variable domain (other parts from reference TRBV29-1 and TRBJ1-2): SAVISQKPSRDICQRGTSLTIQCQVDSQVTMMFWYRQQPGQSLTLIATANQGSEATYESGFVIDKFPISRPNLTFSTLTVSNMSPEDSSIYLCSVEQGAGHGYTFGSGTRLTVV.

V is TRBV5-1 and J is TRBJ2-3, with 10 positions matching TRBD1. V lost 4 bases to trimming and J lost 4 bases; unmatched junction nucleotides: 9. This CDR3 region has 16 residues. CDR1 and CDR2 (germline): SGHRS, YFSETQ. The CDR3 sequence is CASSEGGTGVADTQYF. The CDR3 nucleotides read TGCGCCAGCAGCGAGGGAGGGACAGGGGTCGCAGATACGCAGTATTTT.

This clonotype was seen a few times. This chain joins TRBV29-1 and TRBJ2-5; no definite D call. The CDR3 spans 16 residues. Trimming removed 5 bases at V and 0 bases at J, with 19 bases between. Germline CDR1 SQVTM, CDR2 ANQGSEA. In nucleotides, the CDR3 is TGCAGCGTTCCCAGCCCCCGGTCATCTAACCAAGAGACCCAGTACTTC. Protein product: CSVPSPRSSNQETQYF. The complete variable domain, with remaining parts taken from reference TRBV29-1 and TRBJ2-5, reads SAVISQKPSRDICQRGTSLTIQCQVDSQVTMMFWYRQQPGQSLTLIATANQGSEATYESGFVIDKFPISRPNLTFSTLTVSNMSPEDSSIYLCSVPSPRSSNQETQYFGPGTRLLVL.

The V and J genes are TRBV5-5 and TRBJ2-5; unclear D gene. Germline V gives CDR1 SGHKS, CDR2 YYEKEE (reference sequence). The CDR3 is made up of 17 amino acids. V lost 0 bases, J lost 1 base, and 16 bases lay in between. The CDR3 DNA is TGTGCCAGCAGCTTGGATCCCCGGCAGCCATTCCAAGAGACCCAGTACTTC. Translation gives CASSLDPRQPFQETQYF.

The chain uses TRBV24-1 and TRBJ2-5, with a weak D call TRBD1 (6 bases). The germline V gene has CDR1 KGHDR and CDR2 SFDVKD. The length of the CDR3 is 13 residues. The V end was cut by 9 bases, the J end by 1 base, with 11 bases between. CDR3 loop: CATRKTGQETQYF. The CDR3 bases are TGTGCCACCCGGAAGACAGGCCAAGAGACCCAGTACTTC.

This chain uses TRBV4-2 with TRBJ2-7; unclear D gene. The ends were cut back, 3 bases at V and 5 bases at J, with 14 bases in the middle. Per germline, CDR1 LGHNA and CDR2 YNFKEQ. This CDR3 is built from 14 residues. CDR3 sequence: CASSHSYRADEQYF. CDR3 in DNA: TGTGCCAGCAGCCACTCTTATCGGGCTGACGAGCAGTACTTC.

The chain recombines TRBV7-2 with TRBJ2-2; 7 nucleotides align to TRBD1. CDR3 length equals 17 residues. Unmatched junction bases numbered 13, after V lost 6 bases and J lost 3 bases. The germline CDR1 and CDR2 sequences are SGHTA and FQGNSA. This CDR3 reads CASRQTGTAIYTGELFF. In DNA, the CDR3 is TGTGCCAGCAGACAAACCGGGACAGCTATATACACCGGGGAGCTGTTTTTT.

The gene calls are TRBV7-9 and TRBJ1-1; D perhaps matches TRBD1 (5 bases). Between the trimmed V and J ends, which lost 3 bases and 3 bases, there was a span of 11 bases. The CDR3 extends over 14 amino acids. Germline CDR1 and CDR2: SEHNR and FQNEAQ (reference sequence). DNA for the CDR3: TGTGCCAGCAGCTTTGGTTCGGGGGACACTGAAGCTTTCTTT. Translating gives CASSFGSGDTEAFF.

The chain employs TRBV28 and TRBJ2-3; D uncertain. The CDR3 consists of 14 residues. Looked up from germline, CDR1 is MDHEN and CDR2 is SYDVKM. V lost 5 bases, J lost 2 bases, and 11 bases lay in between. CDR3 nucleotide sequence: TGTGCCAGCAGTCCGTTCCGCCCCACAGATACGCAGTATTTT. As protein: CASSPFRPTDTQYF.

The rearrangement joins TRBV7-2 to TRBJ2-5; tentative D call: TRBD2 (5 bases). CDR1 is SGHTA and CDR2 is FQGNSA in the germline V gene. The V end was cut by 6 bases, the J end by 0 bases, with 11 bases between. The CDR3 runs to 14 residues. The CDR3 is CASRIGENQETQYF. DNA of the CDR3: TGTGCCAGCAGAATCGGGGAGAACCAAGAGACCCAGTACTTC.

The chain employs TRBV6-1 and TRBJ1-5, with unresolved D. The V end was cut by 3 bases, the J end by 0 bases, with 9 bases between. CDR1 is MNHNS and CDR2 is SASEGT in the germline V gene. The CDR3 length is 15 residues. The chain's CDR3 is CASSDGPYSNQPQHF. The CDR3 DNA is TGTGCCAGCAGTGACGGCCCTTATAGCAATCAGCCCCAGCATTTT.

This clonotype occurred a few times. The chain is built from TRBV20-1 and TRBJ2-5, with D tentatively TRBD1 (6 bases). The V end lost 5 bases, the J end lost 5 bases, and 15 bases lay between the germline ends. There are 13 residues in the CDR3. CDR1 and CDR2 (germline): DFQATT, SNEGSKA (reference sequence). CDR3: CSAWETGRETQYF. In DNA, the CDR3 is TGCAGTGCTTGGGAGACAGGTCGGGAGACCCAGTACTTC.

This chain connects TRBV29-1 to TRBJ2-6; a possible D gene is TRBD1 (6 bases). Germline CDR1 is SQVTM and CDR2 is ANQGSEA. The ends were cut back, 7 bases at V and 0 bases at J, with 13 bases in the middle. This CDR3 is built from 15 residues. CDR3 nucleotide sequence: TGCAGCGCCCGACAGGATTTCTCTGGGGCCAACGTCCTGACTTTC. It codes for CSARQDFSGANVLTF.

The chain joins TRBV15 to TRBJ1-1; tentatively, D is TRBD1 (5 bases). This CDR3 region has 15 residues. V dropped 0 bases and J dropped 5 bases, with 13 bases sitting between them. Germline V CDR1 and CDR2: LNHNV, YYDKDF (reference sequence). Here the CDR3 DNA reads TGTGCCACCAGCAGAGACGCGGGGGAATGGACTGAAGCTTTCTTT. Protein product: CATSRDAGEWTEAFF. Filled out from reference TRBV15 and TRBJ1-1, the complete variable domain reads DAMVIQNPRYQVTQFGKPVTLSCSQTLNHNVMYWYQQKSSQAPKLLFHYYDKDFNNEADTPDNFQSRRPNTSFCFLDIRSPGLGDTAMYLCATSRDAGEWTEAFFGQGTRLTVV.

This chain joins TRBV7-2 and TRBJ2-3, with 8 bases lining up with TRBD2. This CDR3 has 15 residues. The V segment lost 8 bases and the J segment 6 bases; nucleotides outside the gene matches: 13. Germline CDR1 SGHTA, CDR2 FQGNSA. The CDR3, as DNA: TGTGCCAGCGGCCTGAACGGGGGGGTCTTTGATACGCAGTATTTT. This encodes CASGLNGGVFDTQYF.